The 29 T cell receptor beta chains below all came from one sample that was sequenced in a study of shared clonotypes between healthy human individuals. Data came from immunoSEQ multiplex PCR; TCRdb stores just in-frame clones and leaves some out. The sample holds 2,500,000 or so clones, more than 80% seen once. The sample comprised naive CD4+ T cells sorted from blood. Documented subset: CD45RA+ positively selected. The receptors originated from a man younger than 30 in good health.

The V call is TRBV14, the J call TRBJ2-4, with 7 bases lining up with TRBD1. This CDR3 has 13 amino acids. V shed 7 bases, J shed 5 bases, and the junction held 5 bases outside the gene matches. Germline loops: CDR1 SGHDN, CDR2 FVKESK. CDR3 loop: CASNRDSENIQYF. The CDR3 DNA sequence: TGTGCCAGCAACCGGGACAGTGAAAACATTCAGTACTTC.

The chain joins TRBV27 to TRBJ1-4; D perhaps matches TRBD1 (5 bases). CDR1 and CDR2 from the germline V gene are MNHEY and SMNVEV (reference sequence). This CDR3 spans 15 amino acids. V gave up 2 bases and J gave up 4 bases, with 11 bases separating them. As DNA, the CDR3 is TGTGCCAGCAGTTTAGCGGGACGGATTAATGAAAAACTGTTTTTT. This encodes CASSLAGRINEKLFF.

This chain connects TRBV10-3 to TRBJ2-5; weak D call: TRBD2 (7 bases). Germline lookup yields CDR1 ENHRY and CDR2 SYGVKD. The CDR3 consists of 16 residues. The ends were cut back, 4 bases at V and 5 bases at J, with 20 bases in the middle. For the CDR3, the DNA is TGTGCCATCAGTGGTGGGCAGGGAGGGGGTTCGGAGACCCAGTACTTC. Amino acid sequence: CAISGGQGGGSETQYF.

This sequence joins TRBV4-1 and TRBJ2-2; 7 bases map to TRBD2. V was pared by 2 bases and J by 0 bases, with 6 bases of the junction left unmatched. CDR1 and CDR2 from the germline V gene are MGHRA and YSYEKL. The CDR3 sequence is 17 residues long. Written as DNA, the CDR3 is TGCGCCAGCAGCCAACATTGGGAGGGGACGAACACCGGGGAGCTGTTTTTT. Translating it yields CASSQHWEGTNTGELFF.

V is TRBV29-1 and J is TRBJ2-3; no firm D call. The CDR3 length is 16 residues. CDR1 SQVTM and CDR2 ANQGSEA come from the germline V gene. Deletions cut 6 bases from V and 2 bases from J, with 21 bases between. The CDR3 DNA follows: TGCAGCGTCCAGAGGTTGAGGACGATGGCCACAGATACGCAGTATTTT. This gives the protein CSVQRLRTMATDTQYF.

The V call is TRBV14, the J call TRBJ2-3, with D perhaps matching TRBD2 (6 bases). Germline values: CDR1 SGHDN, CDR2 FVKESK. The CDR3 covers 16 residues. V gave up 4 bases and J gave up 4 bases, with 18 bases separating them. The CDR3 loop reads CASSPTSNMGPDTQYF. DNA for the CDR3: TGTGCCAGCAGCCCAACTAGCAATATGGGTCCAGATACGCAGTATTTT.

The genes are TRBV6-5 and TRBJ2-1; 8 bases match TRBD1. The CDR3 has 12 residues. Losses at the gene ends were 6 bases for V and 8 bases for J; bases not matched to a gene: 3. CDR1 and CDR2 from the germline V gene are MNHEY and SVGAGI. The CDR3 spells CASSRTGYEQFF. CDR3 nucleotides: TGTGCCAGCAGCAGGACAGGGTATGAGCAGTTCTTC.

CDR3 bases: TGTGCCAGCAGCTTGGCAGGGGGTCCTGGGGCCAACGTCCTGACTTTC. Translation: CASSLAGGPGANVLTF. The J gene is TRBJ2-6, the V gene TRBV5-6; 7 bases agree with TRBD1. Trimming removed 0 bases from V and 2 bases from J; junction bases left unmatched: 2. Germline-derived CDR1 and CDR2 are SGHDT and YYEEEE. The CDR3 spans 16 residues.

The rearrangement uses TRBV6-1 and TRBJ1-3; D unresolved. The CDR3 covers 15 residues. Trimming removed 6 bases at V and 0 bases at J, with 12 bases between. The germline gives CDR1 MNHNS, CDR2 SASEGT. The CDR3 bases are TGTGCCAGCAGAACTGGACTGCCCTCTGGAAACACCATATATTTT. It yields the protein CASRTGLPSGNTIYF.

A note on this clone: At the DNA level, this CDR3 is encoded by other sequences in the same sample as well. The genes are TRBV9 and TRBJ2-3, with TRBD2 matching over 12 bases. With 0 bases clipped from V and 2 bases from J, the junction kept 1 base outside the gene matches. Germline V gene lookup returns CDR1 SGDLS and CDR2 YYNGEE. The CDR3 totals 16 residues. The CDR3 protein is CASSVGLAGVTDTQYF. For the CDR3, the DNA is TGTGCCAGCAGCGTAGGACTAGCGGGGGTCACAGATACGCAGTATTTT.

The chain combines TRBV4-2 with TRBJ2-7, with no clear D. The germline CDR1 and CDR2 sequences are LGHNA and YNFKEQ. This CDR3 has 15 amino acids. The V gene lost 3 bases and the J gene lost 3 bases, with 15 bases spanning the gap. The CDR3 region has the DNA TGTGCCAGCAGCCAGGGTGAGTTCGGTCGCTACGAGCAGTACTTC. This gives the protein CASSQGEFGRYEQYF.

Notes on this clone: One end of the junction varies from germline; a read error may be responsible. The chain has TRBV6-6 and TRBJ1-4; D is uncertain. Germline CDR1 is MNHNY and CDR2 is SVGAGI (reference sequence). The CDR3 covers 13 residues. This CDR3 reads CAISEQALEKLFF. CDR3 DNA sequence: TGTGCCATCAGTGAGCAGGCCTTAGAAAAACTGTTTTTT.

The genes are TRBV4-1 and TRBJ2-1; D is unresolved. The CDR3 contains 16 residues. Germline CDR1 is MGHRA and CDR2 is YSYEKL. Trimming left V 2 bases short and J 0 bases short, with 11 bases between. CDR3 in amino acids: CASSQIGRSSYNEQFF. CDR3 coding DNA: TGCGCCAGCAGCCAAATCGGGCGGAGCTCCTACAATGAGCAGTTCTTC.

This clone was found a few times. V gene TRBV27 combines with J gene TRBJ2-7; 8 bases agree with TRBD2. The ends lost 7 bases at V and 0 bases at J; junction bases unmatched: 11. Per the germline V gene, CDR1 is MNHEY and CDR2 is SMNVEV (reference sequence). The CDR3 is made up of 16 amino acids. The chain's CDR3 is CASKSVASGRSYEQYF. DNA for the CDR3: TGTGCCAGCAAGTCGGTGGCTAGCGGGCGCTCCTACGAGCAGTACTTC.

This clone was seen a single time. The chain recombines TRBV15 with TRBJ2-1, with a weak D call TRBD1 (6 bases). Germline CDR1 reads LNHNV; CDR2 reads YYDKDF (reference sequence). The length of the CDR3 is 14 residues. V was clipped by 2 bases and J by 6 bases, with 11 bases between them. CDR3 in amino acids: CATSRSIGGNEQFF. CDR3 nucleotides: TGTGCCACCAGCAGATCCATAGGGGGCAATGAGCAGTTCTTC.

The V and J genes are TRBV7-9 and TRBJ1-1, with D perhaps matching TRBD1 (5 bases). The germline V gene encodes CDR1 SEHNR and CDR2 FQNEAQ (reference sequence). The CDR3 loop spans 14 amino acids. Deletions cut 5 bases from V and 1 base from J, with 11 bases between. CDR3 residues: CASSPGPRNTEAFF. The DNA of the CDR3 is TGTGCCAGCAGCCCGGGGCCCCGGAACACTGAAGCTTTCTTT.

A remark on this clone: Other DNA variants within this sample encode the same CDR3. The rearrangement joins TRBV2 to TRBJ2-4; D may be TRBD1 or TRBD2 (5 bases each). The V end lost 8 bases, the J end lost 0 bases, and 8 bases lay between the germline ends. The germline gives CDR1 SNHLY, CDR2 FYNNEI. The CDR3 length is 13 residues. Here the CDR3 reads CASRGLAKNIQYF. DNA for the CDR3: TGTGCCAGCCGGGGCTTAGCCAAAAACATTCAGTACTTC.

V is TRBV5-1 and J is TRBJ2-3; D gene ambiguous. This CDR3 spans 15 amino acids. Germline CDR1 is SGHRS and CDR2 is YFSETQ. The ends were cut back, 2 bases at V and 6 bases at J, with 16 bases in the middle. This CDR3 reads CASSFSRGPDDTQYF. The CDR3 DNA is TGCGCCAGCAGCTTTTCTAGAGGCCCGGATGATACGCAGTATTTT.

This clone was counted a few times. CDR3 sequence reads: CASSDRDHGYTF. The CDR3 coding sequence is TGTGCCAGCAGTGACAGGGATCATGGCTACACCTTC. V and J are TRBV25-1 and TRBJ1-2; D perhaps matches TRBD1 (5 bases). Trimming cost V 3 bases and J 6 bases, with 8 bases left between them. Germline CDR1 is MGHDK and CDR2 is SYGVNS. This CDR3 has 12 amino acids.

This rearrangement joins TRBV5-1 to TRBJ2-2, with D maybe TRBD1 (6 bases). Per the germline V gene, CDR1 is SGHRS and CDR2 is YFSETQ. The V end was cut by 4 bases, the J end by 7 bases, with 14 bases between. The CDR3 runs 14 residues. The CDR3 region has the DNA TGCGCCAGCAGCCGGGTGGGGGCCGGCGGGGAGCTGTTTTTT. It codes for CASSRVGAGGELFF.

Of note for this clone: One junction end does not reproduce the germline sequence, and a read error may be involved. The CDR3 spells CASSEAALVKGNF. CDR3 coding DNA: TGTGCCAGCAGTGAAGCGGCCCTAGTGAAAGGGAATTTT. J is TRBJ2-3 and V is TRBV6-1; D not certain. Germline V lookup: CDR1 MNHNS, CDR2 SASEGT. The CDR3 runs 13 residues.

The chain joins TRBV7-2 to TRBJ1-1, with 8 bases that match TRBD1. This CDR3 has 14 residues. The trim removed 5 bases at V and 11 bases at J, leaving 13 bases unmatched. Germline values: CDR1 SGHTA, CDR2 FQGNSA. DNA for the CDR3: TGTGCCAGCAGCCCCCGCAACAGGGGGGCAGGGGCTTTCTTT. It encodes CASSPRNRGAGAFF.

With respect to this clone: Different DNA sequences within this sample yield the same CDR3. The chain has TRBV11-2 and TRBJ2-7; possibly TRBD1 for D (6 bases). V lost 5 bases and J 2 bases, leaving 10 bases between the germline ends. The length of the CDR3 is 13 residues. CDR1 is SGHAT, CDR2 FQNNGV, per germline. CDR3: CASSPTGPYEQYF. CDR3 nucleotide sequence: TGTGCCAGCAGCCCCACAGGGCCCTACGAGCAGTACTTC.

V and J are TRBV10-1 and TRBJ2-2, with D perhaps matching TRBD1 (6 bases). CDR1 WNHNN and CDR2 SYGVQD come from the germline V gene (reference sequence). With 0 bases removed from V and 6 bases from J, the gap between germline ends came to 8 bases. The CDR3 totals 14 residues. DNA of the CDR3: TGCGCCAGCAGTGAGTCCGCAGGGGCCGGGGAGCTGTTTTTT. Amino acid sequence: CASSESAGAGELFF.

The CDR3 DNA reads as TGTGCCAGCAGCTTAGTGGGGACTGGCACAGATACGCAGTATTTT. This sequence encodes CASSLVGTGTDTQYF. The rearrangement joins TRBV7-2 to TRBJ2-3; D possibly corresponds to TRBD2 (6 bases). Trimming removed 1 base from V and 1 base from J, with 9 bases in between. CDR3 size: 15 residues. In germline, CDR1 is SGHTA, CDR2 FQGNSA.

The V call is TRBV7-9, the J call TRBJ1-5; 7 bases align to TRBD1. CDR1 SEHNR and CDR2 FQNEAQ come from the germline V gene (reference sequence). The CDR3 is 15 amino acids. J was trimmed by 1 base and V by 4 bases; bases with no gene match: 4. CDR3 coding DNA: TGTGCCAGCAGCTCCTCGGGACAGAGCAATCAGCCCCAGCATTTT. Translating it yields CASSSSGQSNQPQHF.

This chain links TRBV5-1 with TRBJ2-5; D possibly matches TRBD1 or TRBD2 (5 bases each). V was cut by 1 base and J by 4 bases, with 17 bases left in between. The length of the CDR3 is 16 residues. Germline assignment: CDR1 SGHRS and CDR2 YFSETQ. This CDR3 is CASSLPLGRNGETQYF. In DNA, the CDR3 is TGCGCCAGCAGCTTGCCGTTGGGACGGAATGGAGAGACCCAGTACTTC. Drawing the rest from reference TRBV5-1 and TRBJ2-5, the complete variable domain is KAGVTQTPRYLIKTRGQQVTLSCSPISGHRSVSWYQQTPGQGLQFLFEYFSETQRNKGNFPGRFSGRQFSNSRSEMNVSTLELGDSALYLCASSLPLGRNGETQYFGPGTRLLVL.

The chain couples TRBV2 to TRBJ2-5, with D tentatively TRBD2 (6 bases). The length of the CDR3 is 13 residues. CDR1 SNHLY and CDR2 FYNNEI come from the germline V gene. The germline V and J ends were trimmed by 7 bases and 1 base, with 10 bases remaining between them. The CDR3: CASNRDSQETQYF. CDR3 nucleotides: TGTGCCAGCAACCGGGACTCCCAAGAGACCCAGTACTTC.

The chain employs TRBV18 and TRBJ2-3, with TRBD2 matching 8 bases. The junction had 6 bases not matched to a gene; V was cut back by 3 bases and J by 4 bases. Germline CDR1 reads KGHSH; CDR2 reads LQKENI. The CDR3 has 15 amino acids. The CDR3 region is CASSPSLAGPDTQYF. In DNA form, the CDR3 reads TGTGCCAGCTCACCCTCATTAGCGGGGCCAGATACGCAGTATTTT. The full variable domain, in which reference TRBV18 and TRBJ2-3 provide the parts outside the CDR3, is NAGVMQNPRHLVRRRGQEARLRCSPMKGHSHVYWYRQLPEEGLKFMVYLQKENIIDESGMPKERFSAEFPKEGPSILRIQQVVRGDSAAYFCASSPSLAGPDTQYFGPGTRLTVL.